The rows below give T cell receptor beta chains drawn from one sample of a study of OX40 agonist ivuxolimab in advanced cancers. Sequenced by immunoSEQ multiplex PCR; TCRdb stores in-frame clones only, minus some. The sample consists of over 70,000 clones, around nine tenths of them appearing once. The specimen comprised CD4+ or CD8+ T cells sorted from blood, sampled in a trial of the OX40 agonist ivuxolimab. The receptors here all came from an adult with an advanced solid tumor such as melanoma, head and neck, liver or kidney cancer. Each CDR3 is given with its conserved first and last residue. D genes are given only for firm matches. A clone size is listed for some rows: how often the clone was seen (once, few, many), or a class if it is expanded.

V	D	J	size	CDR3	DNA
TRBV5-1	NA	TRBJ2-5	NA	CASSGGIWAGKETQYF	TGCGCCAGCAGCGGAGGGATTTGGGCGGGAAAAGAGACCCAGTACTTC
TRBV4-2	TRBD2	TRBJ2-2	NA	CASSPIAGELGGELFF	TGTGCCAGCAGCCCAATAGCGGGAGAGCTCGGCGGGGAGCTGTTTTTT
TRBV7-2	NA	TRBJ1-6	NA	CASSSGKARNSPLHF	TGTGCCAGCAGCTCAGGGAAGGCGCGGAATTCACCCCTCCACTTT
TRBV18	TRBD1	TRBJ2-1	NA	CASSPTGVYNEQFF	TGTGCCAGCTCACCGACAGGGGTTTACAATGAGCAGTTCTTC
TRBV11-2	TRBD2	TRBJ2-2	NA	CASSLRRGLAGVRELFF	TGTGCCAGCAGCTTGCGGCGTGGACTAGCGGGAGTCCGGGAGCTGTTTTTT
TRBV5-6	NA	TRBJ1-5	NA	CASSYWGTVSNQPQHF	TGTGCCAGCAGCTACTGGGGGACGGTTAGCAATCAGCCCCAGCATTTT
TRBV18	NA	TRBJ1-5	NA	CASSPQSDNQPQHF	TGTGCCAGCTCACCACAATCAGACAATCAGCCCCAGCATTTT
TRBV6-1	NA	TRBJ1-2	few	CASSVREDTNYGYTF	TGTGCCAGCAGTGTAAGAGAAGACACCAACTATGGCTACACCTTC
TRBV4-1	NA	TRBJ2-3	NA	CASSYRLESTDTQYF	TGCGCCAGCAGCTACCGACTAGAGAGCACAGATACGCAGTATTTT
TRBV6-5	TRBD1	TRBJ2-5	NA	CASSRTGKETQYF	TGTGCCAGCAGTCGGACAGGGAAAGAGACCCAGTACTTC
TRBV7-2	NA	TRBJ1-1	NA	CASSTAPLISEAFF	TGTGCCAGCAGCACCGCTCCATTGATTTCTGAAGCTTTCTTT
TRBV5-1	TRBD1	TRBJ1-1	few	CASGTGVTEAFF	TGCGCCAGCGGGACAGGGGTCACTGAAGCTTTCTTT
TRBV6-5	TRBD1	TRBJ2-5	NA	CASSAGQGDVETQYF	TGTGCCAGCAGTGCCGGACAGGGGGATGTGGAGACCCAGTACTTC
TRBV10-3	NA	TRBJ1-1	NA	CAISVKNEGTEAFF	TGTGCCATCAGTGTAAAAAACGAGGGGACTGAAGCTTTCTTT